A single sample gave rise to the 3 T cell receptor beta chains below, sequenced in a study of T cell responses to AZD1222 COVID-19 vaccine. The repertoire was sequenced with immunoSEQ multiplex PCR; TCRdb's copy has only in-frame clones and lacks some. Of fewer than 130,000 clones listed, just under 95% are singletons. The material was peripheral blood, obtained 28 days after the second AZD1222 dose. Source of these receptors: an adult who received the AZD1222 COVID-19 vaccine.

This sequence joins TRBV7-9 and TRBJ1-2; 7 bases map to TRBD1. Germline CDR1 reads SEHNR; CDR2 reads FQNEAQ (reference sequence). V gave up 3 bases and J gave up 13 bases; unmatched junction bases: 8. This CDR3 is built from 12 residues. The CDR3 sequence: CASSLDGRGSTF. The CDR3 DNA follows: TGTGCCAGCAGCTTGGACGGCAGGGGGAGCACCTTC. The full variable domain, rest sourced from reference TRBV7-9 and TRBJ1-2, is DTGVSQNPRHKITKRGQNVTFRCDPISEHNRLYWYRQTLGQGPEFLTYFQNEAQLEKSRLLSDRFSAERPKGSFSTLEIQRTEQGDSAMYLCASSLDGRGSTFGSGTRLTVV.

The chain recombines TRBV5-4 with TRBJ2-5; 9 bases line up with TRBD2. Germline V gene data show CDR1 as SGHNT and CDR2 as YYREEE (reference sequence). Trimming removed 0 bases from V and 4 bases from J; junction bases left unmatched: 4. CDR3 length equals 15 residues. CDR3: CASSLVSGGSETQYF. CDR3 sequence (DNA): TGTGCCAGCAGCTTGGTTAGCGGGGGTTCAGAGACCCAGTACTTC.

The rearrangement links TRBV11-1 to TRBJ2-1, with 10 bases that match TRBD2. V trimming: 5 bases; J trimming: 4 bases; junction bases outside the gene matches: 5. The CDR3 is 15 amino acids. Germline CDR1 SGHAT, CDR2 FQDESV (reference sequence). For the CDR3, the DNA is TGTGCCAGCAGCATAAGCGGGGGGGGATACAATGAGCAGTTCTTC. Its protein product is CASSISGGGYNEQFF.